The source of this T cell receptor (beta chain) is a study of blood T cell repertoires in COVID-19. Study overall: Italy, Spain and the United States were the sources of the convalescent and acute COVID-19 samples. PBMCs, B-cell-depleted T cells, or T cells were the source of the cDNA or gDNA that made up the material.

Methods used by the authors: Using reference gene primer amplification, nucleated cell counts were estimated. The protocol was immunoSEQ multiplex PCR, while the TCRdb copy is restricted to in-frame clones and leaves out a portion. V and J calls and clone size are as listed in that table; D and trimming were resolved from the DNA. The sample lists roughly 78,000 clones, approximately 89% occurring once. Germline CDR1 reads SGHNT; CDR2 reads YYREEE (reference sequence). Trimming took off 3 bases at V and 10 bases at J, with 16 bases between the two ends. The CDR3 is 13 amino acids. The V and J genes are TRBV5-4 and TRBJ1-1; no definite D call. This receptor was identified in a woman in her sixties with acute or convalescent COVID-19. Source material: peripheral blood. CDR3 nucleotide sequence: TGTGCCAGCAGCTCCCAAGGGAGGTCCCGAGCTTTCTTT. Protein: CASSSQGRSRAFF.